This TCR beta chain came from a study of regulatory T cells in long-lasting Graves disease. Arm-PCR of CDR3 regions and iRepertoire HTBI primers were the basis on which TCR beta libraries were built. Each CDR3 protein is one row after TCRdb ran MiXCR on the multiplex PCR reads. The sample lists some 370,000 distinct CDR3 sequences; 23% were seen once. In this sample, this clonotype turned up a few times. Time point defined: persistent/refractory GD, antithyroid drugs over 5 years with positive TRAb. PBMC-derived RNA was used for the TCR library. The CDR3 contains 15 residues. V lost 6 bases, J lost 5 bases, and 10 bases stayed unmatched. Germline V lookup: CDR1 DFQATT, CDR2 SNEGSKA (reference sequence).

Sequencing was performed on peripheral blood mononuclear cells (PBMCs), taken when the disease was refractory, from a patient treated with antithyroid drugs. This TCR derives from a woman between 35 and 50 years old with Graves disease. V usage is TRBV20-1 and J usage is TRBJ1-4; the match to TRBD1 covers 9 bases. CDR3 sequence reads: CSAPSGTGINEKLFF. CDR3 bases: TGCAGTGCCCCGAGTGGGACAGGGATCAATGAAAAACTGTTTTTT.